This T cell receptor beta chain was profiled in a study of blood T cell repertoires in COVID-19. This clone has more than one count but fewer than ten. Generated by immunoSEQ multiplex PCR, the TCRdb table keeps only in-frame clones and is missing some. The data show 25,000 to 35,000 clones, around 90% seen once. Germline loops: CDR1 SGHKS, CDR2 YYEKEE (reference sequence). This CDR3 is 15 amino acids long. V trimming: 4 bases; J trimming: 3 bases; junction bases outside the gene matches: 5. The sample was peripheral blood. The TCR was taken from a woman aged 40 to 50 with active or convalescent COVID-19. V is TRBV5-5 and J is TRBJ2-3, with 10 bases matching TRBD2. The CDR3 nucleotides are TGTGCCAGCAGCGGCGAGGGACTAGCGACAGATACGCAGTATTTT. It specifies CASSGEGLATDTQYF.